This T cell receptor beta chain stems from a study of T-cell memory formation after mild COVID-19. V lost 6 bases, J lost 5 bases, and 10 bases stayed unmatched. The CDR3 has 13 residues. Per germline, CDR1 DFQATT and CDR2 SNEGSKA (reference sequence). From the 5' RACE reads, TCRdb called clonotypes with MiXCR, one entry per CDR3 protein. Of approximately 400,000 distinct CDR3 sequences in the sample, 24% were seen once. Sequenced input: PBMCs or a T cell subset sorted from them (not recorded which). This clonotype was obtained from an adult woman who had mild COVID-19 (a few samples of this study predate the infection). Cell type and time point are not known. The J gene is TRBJ2-7, the V gene TRBV20-1; 7 nucleotides line up with TRBD1. CDR3 DNA sequence: TGCAGTGCATACACCGGGACAGAGAACGAGCAGTACTTC. It translates to CSAYTGTENEQYF.